The clone carrying this TCR beta chain was found many times. This specimen comes from a study of Graves' ophthalmopathy and Graves' hyperthyroidism. The V gene lost 4 bases and the J gene lost 0 bases, with 10 bases spanning the gap. Germline lookup yields CDR1 SQVTM and CDR2 ANQGSEA. This CDR3 is built from 13 residues. Researchers turned away patients with other autoimmune diseases, uncontrolled infections, pregnancy or lactation. The study amplified TCR beta CDR3 regions using RNA transcripts. In the first round, RT-PCR was carried out with HTBI primers, and a multiplex PCR formed the second round. TCRdb reprocessed the multiplex PCR reads via MiXCR and lists one record per CDR3 protein. The sample lists about 740,000 distinct CDR3 sequences, roughly 40% occurring once.

The chain joins TRBV29-1 to TRBJ2-7; D remains ambiguous. Specimen: peripheral blood. The receptor comes from an adult man with Graves' ophthalmopathy. The CDR3 nucleotides are TGCAGCGTTGCAGGAGCGATCTCCTACGAGCAGTACTTC. This gives the protein CSVAGAISYEQYF.